Given below is one T cell receptor (beta chain) in context. The sample comes from a study of T cells in Graves' hyperthyroidism and ophthalmopathy. Regions amplified from RNA transcripts were the TCR beta CDR3 regions. Primed by the HTBI set, a first-round RT-PCR was run on the TCR CDR3. TCRdb called the multiplex PCR reads again in MiXCR, with one record for every CDR3 protein. The sample carries hundreds of thousands of distinct CDR3 sequences, roughly 14% recorded once. With V trimmed by 3 bases and J by 6 bases, 4 bases remained unmatched. The CDR3 has 13 residues. The source is a woman in her thirties or forties with Graves' ophthalmopathy. The chain uses TRBV12-3 or TRBV12-4 and TRBJ2-7, with 8 bases matching TRBD1. Sequencing was done on a sample of blood. CDR3 region: CASSFSDRAEQYF. In nucleotides, the CDR3 is TGTGCCAGCAGTTTCTCGGACAGGGCCGAGCAGTACTTC.